The sequence of this TCR beta chain was determined in a study of cytomegalovirus exposure and HLA in healthy donors. Germline assignment: CDR1 MNHNS and CDR2 SASEGT. CDR3 length equals 15 residues. Concerning this clone: Mismatch with germline at one junction end may stem from a read error.

Vbeta (60) and Jbeta (13) primers were used in the PCR. Clones were read by immunoSEQ multiplex PCR, and TCRdb kept only the in-frame ones, dropping some. The sample lists about 69,000 clones; around 70% were seen once. The donors were healthy bone marrow donors. The sequence was obtained from a woman in her 30s in good health and CMV-seronegative. This rearrangement joins TRBV6-1 to TRBJ2-7; TRBD1 agrees at 7 bases. The sequencing sample was made of PBMCs. The CDR3 reads CASSKAHRGSYEQYF. The CDR3 coding sequence is TGTGCCAGCAGTAAAGCTCACAGGGGCTCCTACGAGCAGTACTTC.